This is a list of T cell receptor beta chains from one sample in a study of regulatory T cells in long-lasting Graves disease. TCRdb itself ran the multiplex PCR reads through MiXCR, one entry per CDR3 protein. The sample has 500,000 or so distinct CDR3 sequences, around 15% seen once. The same specimen was also included in a second study, on T cells in Graves' hyperthyroidism and ophthalmopathy.

Sequenced here: peripheral blood mononuclear cells (PBMCs), sampled at new diagnosis, from a patient treated with antithyroid drugs. The source is a man aged 35 to 55 with Graves disease. Both conserved end residues are part of each CDR3. Each record gives: clone size, J gene, D gene, V gene, CDR3 DNA, CDR3 protein. D genes are given only for firm matches. Clone size, where shown, is once, few, many, or a class for clones that have expanded.

.,TRBJ2-7,.,TRBV25-1,TGTGCCAGCAGTGAACGGGGGCAGGGACACTACGAGCAGTACTTC,CASSERGQGHYEQYF
.,TRBJ2-7,TRBD1,TRBV6-5,TGTGCCAGCAGTTACCGGGGACAGGCATTTATATACTTC,CASSYRGQAFIYF
many,TRBJ2-1,TRBD2,TRBV28,TGTGCCACCTCCGGGACTAGCGGCAATGAGCAGTTCTTC,CATSGTSGNEQFF
many,TRBJ1-1,.,TRBV6-1,TGTGCCAGCAGTGCTGTGGACACCGGGTTGGGCACTGAAGCTTTCTTT,CASSAVDTGLGTEAFF
.,TRBJ1-1,.,TRBV29-1,TGCAGCGTTTATCGGGGCGAAATGAGCACTGAAGCTTTCTTT,CSVYRGEMSTEAFF
.,TRBJ2-6,.,TRBV7-2,TGTGCCAGCAGCCCCTCGGACGGTTCCGCCTCTGGGGCCAACGTCCTGACTTTC,CASSPSDGSASGANVLTF
many,TRBJ1-2,.,TRBV6-5,TGTGCCAGCAGTTACTCCCTATCTGGCTATGGCTACACCTTC,CASSYSLSGYGYTF
few,TRBJ2-1,.,TRBV9,TGTGCCAGCAGCGTAGCTGAGATAGGGTATTTGGGCAATGAGCAGTTCTTC,CASSVAEIGYLGNEQFF
few,TRBJ2-1,TRBD1,TRBV5-1,TGCGCCAGCGGCTCCGCCGGGACAGCGGACTCTGAGCAGTTCTTC,CASGSAGTADSEQFF
many,TRBJ1-1,.,TRBV30,TGTGCCTGGAGGGAGGCGCGGAACACTGAAGCTTTCTTT,CAWREARNTEAFF
few,TRBJ1-2,.,TRBV9,TGTGCCAGCAGCGTAGAGGTCGGGGGGTCGGATGGCTACACCTTC,CASSVEVGGSDGYTF
many,TRBJ2-3,.,TRBV20-1,TGCAGTGCTAGAGGCGGGAACACAGATACGCAGTATTTT,CSARGGNTDTQYF
.,TRBJ2-5,TRBD1,TRBV5-1,TGTGCCAGCAGCTCGCCGCGGGACAGGGGCGATCAAGAGACCCAGTACTTC,CASSSPRDRGDQETQYF
few,TRBJ2-3,.,TRBV5-1,TGCGCCAGCAGCTTTGGCAGGGGCATCGCAGATACGCAGTATTTT,CASSFGRGIADTQYF
.,TRBJ2-7,TRBD2,TRBV5-1,TGCGCCAGCAGCTTGGCGTGGTCTAGCGGGAGTATAGTGTACGAGCAGTACTTC,CASSLAWSSGSIVYEQYF
.,TRBJ2-2,TRBD2,TRBV19,TGTGCCAGTAGGACTAGCGGGGCTACCACCGGGGAGCTGTTTTTT,CASRTSGATTGELFF
.,TRBJ2-1,TRBD2,TRBV5-1,TGCGCCAGCAGCCCGGGACTAGCGGGAGAGGGCTACAATGAGCAGTTCTTC,CASSPGLAGEGYNEQFF
few,TRBJ2-1,TRBD2,TRBV27,TGTGCCAGCAGTTCTCCACGACTAGCGGAAAACGTCAATGAGCAGTTCTTC,CASSSPRLAENVNEQFF
.,TRBJ2-7,TRBD2,TRBV12-3/TRBV12-4,TGTGCCAGCAGTGCCCACGGGACTAGCGGGGGCTCCTACGAGCAGTACTTC,CASSAHGTSGGSYEQYF
many,TRBJ2-5,TRBD2,TRBV18,TGTGCCAGCTCACCACAGAGCGGGAGGGCCAAAGAGACCCAGTACTTC,CASSPQSGRAKETQYF
many,TRBJ2-7,TRBD1,TRBV24-1,TGTGCCACCAGTGATAGTGACAGGGGGCTTGACGAGCAGTACTTC,CATSDSDRGLDEQYF
many,TRBJ1-5,TRBD1,TRBV12-3/TRBV12-4,TGTGCCAGCACCCTGGACAGGCCAAATCAGCCCCAGCATTTT,CASTLDRPNQPQHF
many,TRBJ2-7,TRBD2,TRBV3-1,TGTGCCAGCATGCCGACTAGCGGGTACCACGAGCAGTACTTC,CASMPTSGYHEQYF
many,TRBJ2-5,TRBD2,TRBV12-3/TRBV12-4,TGTGCCAGCAGACTACTAGCGGGAGAGAGGGAGACCCAGTACTTC,CASRLLAGERETQYF
many,TRBJ1-4,TRBD1,TRBV28,TGTGCCAGCAGTATCCACTCTCAGGGGGCGAGTGAAAAACTGTTTTTT,CASSIHSQGASEKLFF
few,TRBJ2-4,.,TRBV11-2,TGTGCCAGCAGCCCCAGGCTGGGGCAGGGAAACATTCAGTACTTC,CASSPRLGQGNIQYF
many,TRBJ2-1,.,TRBV20-1,TGCAGTGCTAGCGGGGGCTCGGATGAGCAGTTCTTC,CSASGGSDEQFF
.,TRBJ2-7,.,TRBV27,TGTGCCAGCAGTTCGCGCAGGGTGGGTGAGCAGTACTTC,CASSSRRVGEQYF
many,TRBJ2-3,.,TRBV12-3/TRBV12-4,TGTGCCAGCACGGATGGCAGGAGCACAGATACGCAGTATTTT,CASTDGRSTDTQYF
few,TRBJ2-4,.,TRBV4-1,TGCGCCAGCAGCCAAGAATTAGCGGATCCCATTCAGTACTTC,CASSQELADPIQYF
few,TRBJ2-7,.,TRBV18,TGTGCCAGCTCACCTAAGAGCTCCTACGAGCAGTACTTC,CASSPKSSYEQYF
few,TRBJ2-1,TRBD2,TRBV29-1,TGCAGCGTCATAGCGGGATGGGAGCAGTTCTTC,CSVIAGWEQFF
few,TRBJ2-7,.,TRBV29-1,TGCAGCGTGGCGACTAGTACCGAGCAGTACTTC,CSVATSTEQYF
many,TRBJ2-7,TRBD1,TRBV28,TGTGCCAGCAGGATATCGTCGGGACAGGGTATCAACGAGCAGTACTTC,CASRISSGQGINEQYF
many,TRBJ2-3,TRBD2,TRBV7-2,TGTGCCAGCAGCTTACTAGCGGGAGAGGGGGATACGCAGTATTTT,CASSLLAGEGDTQYF
.,TRBJ2-7,TRBD1,TRBV7-9,TGTGCCAGCAGCCAACCCGGGACAGGGGGCGACTACGAGCAGTACTTC,CASSQPGTGGDYEQYF
few,TRBJ2-5,.,TRBV9,TGTGCCAGCAGCCCGGTGATGGAGACCCAGTACTTC,CASSPVMETQYF
.,TRBJ1-6,.,TRBV7-9,TGTGCCAGCAGCTTCACAACCGGGACACAGGATTCACCCCTCCACTTT,CASSFTTGTQDSPLHF
few,TRBJ2-7,.,TRBV24-1,TGTGCCACCAGTGATTTCGCAGGGACCGGCGAGCAGTACTTC,CATSDFAGTGEQYF
few,TRBJ1-1,.,TRBV6-2/TRBV6-3,TGTGCCAGCAGTTACCCCAGGGATGAAGCTTTCTTT,CASSYPRDEAFF
.,TRBJ2-5,TRBD2,TRBV6-2/TRBV6-3,TGTGCCAGCTGGACTAGCGGGAGGGAGACCCAGTACTTC,CASWTSGRETQYF
many,TRBJ2-7,TRBD2,TRBV7-2,TGTGCCAGCAGCTCTTGGACTAGCGGAAACGCCTACGAGCAGTACTTC,CASSSWTSGNAYEQYF